These T cell receptor beta chains were read from a single sample in a study of cytomegalovirus exposure and HLA in healthy donors. Clones were read by immunoSEQ multiplex PCR, and TCRdb kept only the in-frame ones, dropping some. The table includes 100,000 to 150,000 clones, 75% to 90% detected once. Sequenced material: PBMCs. These TCRs come from a man aged 18 to 30 in good health and CMV-seropositive. Both conserved end residues are part of each CDR3.

TRBJ2-7 TRBV4-2 CASSQPHVAQGPYEQYF
TRBJ1-4 TRBV30 CAWSITPSGLGEKLFF
TRBJ2-7 TRBV5-1 CASSFGTGGYEQYF
TRBJ2-7 TRBV29-1 CSGQGVGYEQYF
TRBJ1-4 TRBV7-9 CASSLDGMAGQAEKLFF
TRBJ2-7 TRBV2 CASRGTSGGDRYEQYF
TRBJ1-1 TRBV18 CASSPLPGQGNTEAFF
TRBJ1-2 TRBV30 CAYSQGNYGYTF
TRBJ2-7 TRBV27 CASSFSGDYEQYF
TRBJ1-1 TRBV19 CASSIWTGGNEAFF
TRBJ1-1 TRBV10-1 CASSETGTEAFF
TRBJ1-2 TRBV9 CASSGQGVTYGYTF
TRBJ2-7 TRBV29-1 CSVRTSGGNEQYF
TRBJ1-2 TRBV6-6 CATSTGTEYGYTF
TRBJ2-7 TRBV6-1 CASSPWTGAYEQYF
TRBJ2-4 TRBV5-1 CASSLPLAGGGDIQYF